This record concerns one T cell receptor beta chain sequence. The CDR3 runs to 14 residues. Germline V gene data show CDR1 as ENHRY and CDR2 as SYGVKD. J gave up 4 bases and V 7 bases, and 6 bases lay outside the gene matches. The sample comes from a study of blood T cell repertoires in COVID-19. Study overall: Samples of COVID-19 (acute and convalescent) were obtained from the United States, Italy and Spain. In each case, the material was cDNA or gDNA derived from T cells, B-cell-depleted T cells, or PBMCs.

In the authors' methods: Using reference gene primer amplification, nucleated cell counts were estimated. Clones were sequenced by immunoSEQ multiplex PCR, and TCRdb holds only the in-frame ones, with some missing. D and trimming come from the DNA, and the V and J calls and clone size come from that table. The table shows roughly 70,000 clones, with roughly 89% occurring only once. The sequenced sample was peripheral blood. The clonotype originates from a man older than 75 with acute or convalescent COVID-19. The rearrangement links TRBV10-3 to TRBJ2-1, with TRBD1 matching 8 bases. Here the CDR3 reads CAITTGARYNEQFF. The CDR3 bases are TGTGCCATCACGACAGGGGCAAGGTACAATGAGCAGTTCTTC.